This TCR beta chain was sequenced during a study of blood T cell repertoires in COVID-19. Profiling relied on immunoSEQ multiplex PCR, and the TCRdb table lists in-frame clones only, not all of them. In the table there are about 260,000 clones, about 82% of which are singletons. Germline CDR1 reads SGDLS; CDR2 reads YYNGEE. The length of the CDR3 is 15 residues. J lost 8 bases, V lost 2 bases, and 6 bases had no gene match. Participant-reported clinical history was the basis for cohort assignment. Two negative PCRs, clearance, or symptom resolution characterized the recovered Cohort 3 donors. The TCR was taken from a woman aged 45-65 years who had recovered from COVID-19. The sample consisted of PBMCs or T cells enriched from blood (not recorded which). The chain joins TRBV9 to TRBJ1-4; 10 bases match TRBD1. In DNA, the CDR3 is TGTGCCAGCAGCGTTGGACAGGGGGGTACGGAAAAACTGTTTTTT. Protein: CASSVGQGGTEKLFF.